Listed below are T cell receptor beta chains from one sample, sequenced in a study of cytomegalovirus exposure and HLA in healthy donors. This table comes from immunoSEQ multiplex PCR, and its TCRdb copy is limited to in-frame clones, with some not included. The top ten clones hold roughly 0.5% of a sample with around 170,000 clones, around 79% of them seen once. The specimen sequenced was PBMCs. These receptors came from a woman in her forties or fifties in good health and CMV-seronegative. Each CDR3 is given with its conserved first and last residue. Each record gives: clone size, J gene, D gene, V gene, CDR3 length, CDR3 DNA, CDR3 protein. D genes are given only for firm matches. Size tells how often a clone was seen (once, few, many) or the class of an expanded clone, and some rows leave it out.

. | TRBJ2-3 | TRBD2 | TRBV9 | 14 | TGTGCCAGCAGCGTATCTAGCGGGGGAGATACGCAGTATTTT | CASSVSSGGDTQYF
. | TRBJ2-1 | . | TRBV29-1 | 12 | TGCAGCGTTACTGGAACAGTCTACGAGCAGTTCTTC | CSVTGTVYEQFF
. | TRBJ1-2 | . | TRBV6-4 | 16 | TGTGCCAGCAGTGACTCGTACCGGAGGGGATTCTATGGCTACACCTTC | CASSDSYRRGFYGYTF
. | TRBJ1-1 | . | TRBV7-3 | 13 | TGTGCCAGCCGACTCCTGGGGAACACTGAAGCTTTCTTT | CASRLLGNTEAFF
. | TRBJ1-1 | . | TRBV9 | 13 | TGTGCCAGCAGCTCAGAGGGGGTCCGGGAAGCTTTCTTT | CASSSEGVREAFF
. | TRBJ1-5 | TRBD1 | TRBV19 | 14 | TGCGCCAGCCGCCAGACAGGGAGAGGTCAGCCCCAGCATTTT | CASRQTGRGQPQHF
few | TRBJ1-1 | . | TRBV6-5 | 13 | TGTGCCAGCAGTTACGCAGGGGTCACTGAAGCTTTCTTT | CASSYAGVTEAFF
few | TRBJ2-1 | TRBD2 | TRBV28 | 20 | TGTGCCAGCAGTGACACTCCGGGACAGAAGACTAGCGGGACCTACAATGAGCAGTTCTTC | CASSDTPGQKTSGTYNEQFF
. | TRBJ1-5 | . | TRBV28 | 13 | TGTGCCAGCCAGGGGTCATTTAATCAGCCCCAGCATTTT | CASQGSFNQPQHF
few | TRBJ2-2 | . | TRBV6-5 | 13 | TGTGCCAGCAGTTACATTGGGGAGCGGGAGCTGTTTTTT | CASSYIGERELFF
. | TRBJ2-6 | . | TRBV19 | 20 | TGTGCCAGTAGTATAGAGGGGAGCGGAGGGTTTATCACTGGGGCCAACGTCCTGACTTTC | CASSIEGSGGFITGANVLTF
few | TRBJ1-2 | TRBD1 | TRBV6-5 | 13 | TGTGCCAGCAGACCAACCAGGGGGGCCGGCTACACCTTC | CASRPTRGAGYTF
. | TRBJ1-1 | TRBD1 | TRBV10-3 | 13 | TGTGCCATGAAAGACAGGGCCGAGGTGGGGGCTTTCTTT | CAMKDRAEVGAFF
once | TRBJ2-6 | TRBD1 | TRBV4-1 | 17 | TGCGCCAGCAGCGGGACAGGGCCCACCTCTGGGGCCAACGTCCTGACTTTC | CASSGTGPTSGANVLTF
. | TRBJ2-1 | TRBD2 | TRBV7-2 | 19 | TGTGCCAGCAGCTACCTGGGACTAGCGGGGGGGCAGCTTTACAATGAGCAGTTCTTC | CASSYLGLAGGQLYNEQFF
. | TRBJ2-7 | . | TRBV5-1 | 16 | TGCGCCAGCACCAGCATCCCGGGCGGGAACTCCTACGAGCAGTACTTC | CASTSIPGGNSYEQYF
. | TRBJ1-2 | . | TRBV7-3 | 13 | TGTGCCAGCATCTGGGAGGCCCGGAGTGGCTACACCTTC | CASIWEARSGYTF
. | TRBJ2-5 | TRBD2 | TRBV7-9 | 16 | TGTGCCAGCAGCTTTATAGCGGGGGGGTTCTTGGAGACCCAGTACTTC | CASSFIAGGFLETQYF
. | TRBJ2-7 | TRBD2 | TRBV2 | 13 | TGTGCCAGCAGTGTAGCGGGGGGGTACGAGCAGTACTTC | CASSVAGGYEQYF
few | TRBJ2-7 | . | TRBV5-6 | 13 | TGTGCCAGCAGCTTGGGGCGGGTGTACGAGCAGTACTTC | CASSLGRVYEQYF
. | TRBJ1-3 | . | TRBV25-1 | 14 | TGTGCCAGCAGGGAGGACAGCTCTGGAAACACCATATATTTT | CASREDSSGNTIYF
. | TRBJ2-1 | . | TRBV7-5 | 16 | TGTGCCAGAAGACATAAAGCGGGAGTGTCTAGGAATGAGCAGTTCTTC | CARRHKAGVSRNEQFF
. | TRBJ2-7 | . | TRBV4-2 | 12 | TGTGCCAGCAGCTTTACGGGGGACGAGCAGTACTTC | CASSFTGDEQYF
. | TRBJ2-5 | . | TRBV27 | 12 | TGTGCCAGCATGAACAGGGTTGGGACCCAGTACTTC | CASMNRVGTQYF
. | TRBJ2-3 | . | TRBV4-2 | 17 | TGTGCCAGCAGCCAAGACGGGCTCCCCGGGCGGGCAGATACGCAGTATTTT | CASSQDGLPGRADTQYF
. | TRBJ2-3 | TRBD1 | TRBV28 | 19 | TGTGCCAGCAGTCTTCCCCGGGACAGGGATTTGGGTAGCACAGATACGCAGTATTTT | CASSLPRDRDLGSTDTQYF
. | TRBJ1-2 | TRBD1 | TRBV29-1 | 12 | TGCAGCACCGAGGGACAGGGGAACGGCTACACCTTC | CSTEGQGNGYTF
. | TRBJ2-7 | TRBD2 | TRBV6-5 | 13 | TGTGCCAGCAGTTCGGGACTAGGGATCGAGCAGTACTTC | CASSSGLGIEQYF
. | TRBJ1-2 | . | TRBV19 | 15 | TGTGCCAGTAGTATAACCCAAGGGGCCCGCTATGGCTACACCTTC | CASSITQGARYGYTF
. | TRBJ2-3 | TRBD2 | TRBV27 | 18 | TGTGCCAGCAGTTTACTCCTAGCGGGGGGGGCTAGCACAGATACGCAGTATTTT | CASSLLLAGGASTDTQYF
few | TRBJ2-6 | TRBD2 | TRBV5-1 | 14 | TGCGCCAGCAGTAGCGGGGTTGGGGCCAACGTCCTGACTTTC | CASSSGVGANVLTF
. | TRBJ2-7 | TRBD1 | TRBV5-1 | 14 | TGCGCCAGCAGCGGAGGACAGGGGCCGTACGAGCAGTACTTC | CASSGGQGPYEQYF
. | TRBJ1-4 | TRBD1 | TRBV4-3 | 19 | TGCGCCAGCAGCCAAGATCTATCGGACAGGGGCGCAACTAATGAAAAACTGTTTTTT | CASSQDLSDRGATNEKLFF